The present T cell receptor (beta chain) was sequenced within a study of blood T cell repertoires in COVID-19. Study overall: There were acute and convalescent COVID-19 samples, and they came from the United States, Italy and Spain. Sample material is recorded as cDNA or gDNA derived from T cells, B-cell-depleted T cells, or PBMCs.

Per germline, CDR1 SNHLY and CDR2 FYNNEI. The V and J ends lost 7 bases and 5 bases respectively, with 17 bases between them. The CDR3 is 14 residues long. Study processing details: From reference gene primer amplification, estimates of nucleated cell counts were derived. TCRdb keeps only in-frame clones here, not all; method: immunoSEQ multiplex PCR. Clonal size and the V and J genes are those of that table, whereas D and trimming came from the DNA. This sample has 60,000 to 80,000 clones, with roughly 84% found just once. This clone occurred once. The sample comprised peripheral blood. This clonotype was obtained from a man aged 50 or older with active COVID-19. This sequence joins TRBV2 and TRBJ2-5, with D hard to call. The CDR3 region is CASTQSLVRETQYF. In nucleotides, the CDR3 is TGTGCCAGCACCCAGTCCCTAGTACGGGAGACCCAGTACTTC.